This T cell receptor (beta chain) was sequenced for a study of blood T cell repertoires in COVID-19 (dated by TCRdb to the early 2020s). At the level of the whole study: Samples covering the acute and convalescent phases of COVID-19 were provided by collaborators in the United States, Italy and Spain. The prospective study material was composed of cDNA or gDNA derived from T cells, B-cell-depleted T cells, or PBMCs. The dataset comprised deeply sampled blood TCRbeta repertoires from subjects exposed to, actively infected with, or recovered from COVID-19. The repertoires were released in a freely available public database intended as a resource for research on the immune response to SARS-CoV-2. The samples were drawn from the first 160 participants of the ongoing ImmuneRACE study and from over a thousand subjects provided by 6 global collaborators. Sample metadata almost always included a de-identified subject ID, COVID-19 status, age in years and sex. HLA class I and class II types, where available, came from metadata supplied by the sample provider rather than from assay-based typing.

TCRbeta CDR3 regions were amplified from genomic DNA by means of the immunoSEQ Assay, a bias-controlled multiplex PCR. In the paper's pipeline: The number of nucleated cells in each sample was estimated from the amplification of reference gene primers within the assay. To quantify the absolute abundance of each unique TCRbeta CDR3 rearrangement, sequence reads were collapsed and filtered. For each sample, productive Simpson clonality was calculated as the square root of Simpson's diversity index across productive rearrangements. The immuneACCESS repertoire file appears here via TCRdb, limited to in-frame rearrangements. These files lack a portion of the clones; in checked studies, under half of the deficit traces to unresolved V genes, and the cause of the others is not known. From that table come the V and J calls and clone size; the DNA was used to work out D and trimming. The sample table holds 90,000 to 120,000 clones, of which approximately 90% were seen once. Around 1.3% of the sample is in the top ten clones.

From cysteine to phenylalanine, the CDR3 is 18 amino acids long. CDR3 DNA is the only sequence kept; it has 54 bases, read in frame from the first base. CDR1 and CDR2 were assigned from the germline V gene (reference sequence) as LNHNV and YYDKDF. V and J are truncated by 0 bases and 0 bases respectively, leaving an intervening sequence of 15 bases. Concerning this clone: Its antigen remains undetermined. No base-level quality is on record; no much larger clone is a single base apart.

Whole blood was collected in K2EDTA tubes by collaborating institutions according to the institutions' own protocols. For TCRbeta analysis, collaborator samples were shipped as frozen whole blood, as isolated PBMCs, or as DNA extracted from either sample type. General study outcomes and caveats: Clinical and demographic metadata were provided uncurated, with the amount varying by source and participant.

The V and J segments used are TRBV15 and TRBJ1-5, and possibly TRBD1, on 6 matching bases. The sequence derives from a woman in her 30s with acute or convalescent COVID-19. Sequenced: peripheral blood. The DNA sequence reads TGTGCCACCAGCAGAGAATACGGGGGGCGAGGTAGCAATCAGCCCCAGCATTTT. Its protein product is CATSREYGGRGSNQPQHF.